This T cell receptor (beta chain) is drawn from a study of regulatory and conventional T cells in RAG deficiency. The CDR3 runs to 12 residues. Trimming took off 8 bases at V and 4 bases at J, with 9 bases between the two ends. Germline loops: CDR1 SGHVS, CDR2 FQNEAQ. On this clone: Its target is unknown.

Sequencing was performed with immunoSEQ multiplex PCR; in TCRdb, only in-frame clones are kept and a portion is missing. This table holds tens of thousands of clones, around 89% found once. Findings of the study overall: Omenn CD25-high CD127-low cells may be activated cells, not true Tregs.

The data also belong to a second study, concerning regulatory T cells. That work contributes: The PCR used 52 TRBV and 13 TRBJ primers.

This chain uses TRBV7-8 with TRBJ2-1, with a tentative D call TRBD2 (5 bases). The source of this sequence is a human donor in good health. Input material: CD8+ T cells sorted from blood. The CDR3 sequence is CASGERYNEQFF. The CDR3 DNA follows: TGTGCCAGCGGGGAGCGATACAATGAGCAGTTCTTC.